Listed below are T cell receptor beta chains from one sample, sequenced in a study of blood T cell repertoires in COVID-19. The method was immunoSEQ multiplex PCR; TCRdb's version includes in-frame clones alone and lacks a portion of them. Of roughly 52,000 clones in the sample, roughly nine tenths were seen once. Sequencing was done on a sample of peripheral blood. The receptor set was obtained from a human donor in a cohort sampled during active COVID-19. Each CDR3 is given with its conserved first and last residue. Fields, in order: J gene, clone size, D gene, V gene, CDR3 protein, CDR3 DNA. A D gene is named only where the DNA matches it firmly. The listing skips clone size in some rows; elsewhere it reads once, few, many or a size class.

>TRBJ2-3|.|.|TRBV2
CASISRSTDTQYF
TGTGCCAGCATTTCCAGAAGCACAGATACGCAGTATTTT
>TRBJ1-5|.|.|TRBV3-1/TRBV3-2
CASSQDQGPQHF
TGTGCCAGCAGCCAAGATCAGGGGCCCCAGCATTTT
>TRBJ1-6|.|TRBD1|TRBV4-3
CASSPLTGGNSPLHF
TGCGCCAGCAGCCCCTTGACAGGGGGAAATTCACCCCTCCACTTT
>TRBJ1-5|.|TRBD1|TRBV6-5
CASSSLGGGFPQPQHF
TGTGCCAGCAGTTCTTTAGGGGGCGGATTCCCTCAGCCCCAGCATTTT
>TRBJ1-2|.|.|TRBV7-9
CASSLAGQIGYTF
TGTGCCAGCAGCCTCGCCGGACAGATCGGCTACACCTTC
>TRBJ2-3|.|.|TRBV3-1/TRBV3-2
CASSQDLRTDTQYF
TGTGCCAGCAGCCAAGACCTCCGCACAGATACGCAGTATTTT
>TRBJ2-7|.|TRBD2|TRBV5-5
CASSLGLAGGLPRRQQYF
TGTGCCAGCAGCTTGGGACTAGCGGGGGGGCTACCCAGACGCCAGCAGTACTTC
>TRBJ2-5|.|TRBD2|TRBV7-2
CASSFQAGGRETQYF
TGTGCCAGCAGCTTCCAAGCGGGGGGGCGAGAGACCCAGTACTTC
>TRBJ2-1|.|.|TRBV18
CASSPPGLGYNEQFF
TGTGCCAGCTCACCGCCGGGACTGGGCTACAATGAGCAGTTCTTC
>TRBJ1-6|.|TRBD1|TRBV30
CASRTGSSYNSPLHF
TGTGCCTCAAGGACAGGAAGCTCCTATAATTCACCCCTCCACTTT
>TRBJ2-5|.|TRBD1|TRBV5-1
CASNSNIGQGGQETQYF
TGCGCCAGCAATAGTAATATTGGACAGGGGGGCCAAGAGACCCAGTACTTC
>TRBJ1-2|.|TRBD1|TRBV9
CASSGGGGPYGYTF
TGTGCCAGCAGCGGAGGAGGGGGCCCCTATGGCTACACCTTC
>TRBJ1-5|.|.|TRBV11-3
CASSPTVYSNQPQHF
TGTGCCAGCAGCCCGACAGTATATAGCAATCAGCCCCAGCATTTT
>TRBJ1-3|.|.|TRBV3-1/TRBV3-2
CASSQDRVLTFSGNTIYF
TGTGCCAGCAGCCAAGACAGGGTCCTTACCTTCTCTGGAAACACCATATATTTT
>TRBJ2-5|few|.|TRBV5-1
CASSLGQASGETQYF
TGCGCCAGCAGCTTGGGACAGGCCAGCGGAGAGACCCAGTACTTC
>TRBJ1-2|.|TRBD1|TRBV29-1
CSVPRQGRLGGYGYTF
TGCAGCGTTCCTAGACAGGGAAGATTAGGTGGCTATGGCTACACCTTC
>TRBJ2-7|.|TRBD2|TRBV7-6
CASSVRLAGDSYEQYF
TGTGCCAGCAGCGTGAGACTAGCGGGGGACTCCTACGAGCAGTACTTC
>TRBJ1-2|.|TRBD1|TRBV4-3
CASSQLTGGIYGYTF
TGCGCCAGCAGCCAGCTGACAGGGGGTATCTATGGCTACACCTTC
>TRBJ1-1|.|TRBD1|TRBV2
CASSESRTGIRSAFF
TGTGCCAGCAGTGAATCGAGGACAGGGATTCGGTCGGCTTTCTTT
>TRBJ2-5|.|.|TRBV15
CATSRASGLGETQYF
TGTGCCACCAGCAGAGCGTCGGGACTCGGGGAGACCCAGTACTTC
>TRBJ2-1|once|.|TRBV10-3
CAISDVSRFGRGEQFF
TGTGCCATCAGTGACGTGAGTCGGTTCGGTCGGGGTGAGCAGTTCTTC
>TRBJ2-2|.|.|TRBV30
CARGRGTPAELFF
TGTGCCCGGGGTCGGGGTACGCCGGCCGAGCTGTTTTTT
>TRBJ2-7|.|TRBD1|TRBV11-3
CASSFGQGHEQYF
TGTGCCAGCAGCTTCGGACAGGGCCACGAGCAGTACTTC
>TRBJ2-6|.|.|TRBV6-5
CASSYSGEPGANVLTF
TGTGCCAGCAGTTACTCAGGGGAACCTGGGGCCAACGTCCTGACTTTC
>TRBJ2-7|.|.|TRBV6-5
CASSYSLGRDHRYF
TGTGCCAGCAGTTACTCTCTTGGCAGGGATCATCGGTACTTC
>TRBJ2-3|.|.|TRBV30
CAWSGGQVITDTQYF
TGTGCCTGGAGTGGGGGGCAGGTGATCACAGATACGCAGTATTTT
>TRBJ2-1|.|.|TRBV12-3/TRBV12-4
CASSFRRGEQFF
TGTGCCAGCAGTTTTCGTCGGGGGGAGCAGTTCTTC
>TRBJ2-7|.|.|TRBV7-8
CASSLFGRGNDYEQYF
TGTGCCAGCAGCTTATTTGGCAGGGGAAATGATTACGAGCAGTACTTC
>TRBJ1-2|.|TRBD1|TRBV6-5
CASNPRHRGQGGYTF
TGTGCCAGCAACCCGAGGCACAGGGGGCAGGGTGGCTACACCTTC
>TRBJ2-3|.|TRBD2|TRBV3-1/TRBV3-2
CASSHLTSGGPTDTQYF
TGTGCCAGCAGCCATTTGACTAGCGGGGGTCCTACAGATACGCAGTATTTT
>TRBJ2-5|.|TRBD2|TRBV5-6
CASSPLGTGGQETQYF
TGTGCCAGCTCGCCTCTCGGGACGGGGGGCCAAGAGACCCAGTACTTC
>TRBJ1-2|.|.|TRBV19
CASSNSRYGYTF
TGTGCCAGTAGTAATTCGAGGTATGGCTACACCTTC
>TRBJ1-2|.|.|TRBV4-3
CASSQVSGAYGYTF
TGCGCCAGCAGCCAAGTATCTGGGGCCTATGGCTACACCTTC
>TRBJ2-1|.|.|TRBV7-7
CASSLASGPPEDEQFF
TGTGCTAGCAGCTTAGCCAGCGGTCCTCCCGAGGATGAGCAGTTCTTC
>TRBJ2-1|.|.|TRBV2
CASSVEGGPYNEQFF
TGTGCCAGCAGTGTGGAGGGGGGGCCGTACAATGAGCAGTTCTTC
>TRBJ2-5|.|TRBD2|TRBV6-5
CASSYRGEGETQYF
TGTGCCAGCAGTTACCGGGGGGAGGGGGAGACCCAGTACTTC
>TRBJ2-5|.|.|TRBV2
CASGGATGQETQYF
TGTGCCAGCGGAGGTGCGACGGGGCAAGAGACCCAGTACTTC
>TRBJ1-1|.|.|TRBV6-5
CASSYSRPGGAFF
TGTGCCAGCAGTTACTCGAGGCCTGGGGGGGCTTTCTTT
>TRBJ2-7|.|TRBD1|TRBV4-3
CASSQGQGSYEQYF
TGCGCCAGCAGCCAAGGACAGGGGTCCTACGAGCAGTACTTC
>TRBJ2-1|.|.|TRBV4-2
CASSPSTRNEQFF
TGTGCCAGCAGCCCGTCGACTAGAAATGAGCAGTTCTTC
>TRBJ1-1|.|TRBD1|TRBV4-1
CASSTIGQGIGTEAFF
TGCGCCAGCAGCACCATCGGACAGGGTATAGGAACTGAAGCTTTCTTT
>TRBJ2-7|.|.|TRBV6-9
CASSYRPNRYYEQYF
TGTGCCAGCAGTTACCGTCCTAATAGATACTACGAGCAGTACTTC
>TRBJ2-7|.|TRBD1|TRBV7-2
CASSLRQGGTYEQYF
TGTGCCAGCAGCTTAAGACAGGGGGGAACCTACGAGCAGTACTTC
>TRBJ2-7|.|TRBD2|TRBV7-3
CASSLYRTSGGISYEQYF
TGTGCCAGCAGCTTATATAGGACTAGCGGGGGCATCTCCTACGAGCAGTACTTC
>TRBJ2-3|.|.|TRBV4-1
CASSQDRLVVLQYF
TGCGCCAGCAGCCAAGATAGACTTGTTGTCTTGCAGTATTTT
>TRBJ1-5|.|.|TRBV4-1
CASSQGQLQPQHF
TGCGCCAGCAGCCAAGGACAATTACAGCCCCAGCATTTT
>TRBJ1-4|.|TRBD1|TRBV4-3
CASSQPDRGNEKLFF
TGCGCCAGCAGCCAACCGGACAGGGGTAATGAAAAACTGTTTTTT
>TRBJ2-7|.|.|TRBV2
CASNGGRYEQYF
TGTGCCAGCAATGGGGGGAGGTACGAGCAGTACTTC
>TRBJ2-2|.|.|TRBV29-1
CSVHTGGAGTGELFF
TGCAGCGTTCATACAGGGGGGGCGGGCACCGGGGAGCTGTTTTTT
>TRBJ1-1|.|.|TRBV4-3
CASSPHRDTEAFF
TGCGCCAGCAGCCCCCACAGGGACACTGAAGCTTTCTTT
>TRBJ2-5|once|.|TRBV11-2
CASSLGAQETQYF
TGTGCCAGCAGCTTGGGGGCCCAAGAGACCCAGTACTTC
>TRBJ1-5|once|TRBD1|TRBV6-5
CASTLNRGGNQPQHF
TGTGCCAGCACATTAAACAGGGGGGGAAATCAGCCCCAGCATTTT
>TRBJ2-2|.|.|TRBV5-1
CASSLLVGRGLSGELFF
TGCGCCAGCAGCCTTTTGGTCGGCAGGGGTCTCTCCGGGGAGCTGTTTTTT
>TRBJ2-3|.|.|TRBV30
CACSGADTQYF
TGTGCCTGCTCAGGGGCAGATACGCAGTATTTT
>TRBJ2-2|.|.|TRBV6-2/TRBV6-3
CASSYPSAAGELFF
TGTGCCAGCAGTTACCCTAGCGCGGCCGGGGAGCTGTTTTTT
>TRBJ1-1|.|.|TRBV7-3
CASSSSGVTEAFF
TGTGCCAGCAGCTCCTCAGGGGTCACTGAAGCTTTCTTT
>TRBJ2-2|.|TRBD2|TRBV11-2
CASSPSGGAIFGELFF
TGTGCCAGCAGCCCTAGCGGGGGGGCCATTTTTGGGGAGCTGTTTTTT
>TRBJ1-5|.|TRBD1|TRBV7-2
CASSLVLQGASQPQHF
TGTGCCAGCAGCTTAGTACTTCAGGGGGCTAGTCAGCCCCAGCATTTT
>TRBJ2-3|.|TRBD2|TRBV7-6
CASSLGPGGGARDTQYF
TGTGCCAGCAGCTTAGGCCCTGGCGGGGGGGCAAGAGATACGCAGTATTTT